This T cell receptor beta chain was obtained from a study of cytomegalovirus exposure and HLA in healthy donors. Primers: 60 Vbeta forward and 13 Jbeta reverse. Per the original methods: The count from a later analysis was about 80 million unique TCR beta chains, 9 million to 12 million of them shared. The assay was immunoSEQ multiplex PCR, and TCRdb's table has in-frame clones only and misses some. That table supplies the V and J calls and clone size; D and trimming were determined from the DNA. The data show about 68,000 clones, with more than 80% seen just once and 6% to 7.5% held by the top ten. Only a few counts were recorded for this clone. Nominally healthy donors provided the samples, though records likely missed some immune exposures. Sequencing input: PBMCs. This clonotype originated in a human donor in good health.

As DNA, the CDR3 is TGTGCCAGCAGCAACCTAGCGGGGGGCGGGAATACGCAGTATTTT. It specifies CASSNLAGGGNTQYF. The gene calls are TRBV5-4 and TRBJ2-3, with 11 positions matching TRBD2. The J segment lost 7 bases and the V segment lost 4 bases, leaving 8 bases of the junction unmatched. Germline CDR1 reads SGHNT; CDR2 reads YYREEE (reference sequence). This CDR3 has 15 residues.